Presented here are 4 T cell receptor beta chains from one specimen sequenced in a study of breast tumors, draining lymph nodes, adjacent tissues. TCRdb itself ran the multiplex PCR reads through MiXCR, one entry per CDR3 protein. The sample shows tens of thousands of distinct CDR3 sequences, approximately 30% of them seen only once. Samples came from axillary lymph nodes draining the breast cancer. Sequencing was carried out using axillary lymph node tissue. Every receptor here comes from a female donor with breast cancer. Some clones in this sample may be carry-over from other donors' samples.

This clonotype has ten or more counts. The chain carries TRBV7-9 and TRBJ2-7; D is uncertain. CDR3 size: 15 residues. V was cut by 1 base and J by 2 bases, with 12 bases left in between. Germline assignment: CDR1 SEHNR and CDR2 FQNEAQ (reference sequence). CDR3 loop: CASSLVGVGAYEQYF. For the CDR3, the DNA is TGTGCCAGCAGCTTAGTTGGTGTGGGTGCCTACGAGCAGTACTTC.

This clonotype came up a few times. The rearrangement uses TRBV18 and TRBJ1-1; 8 bases are shared with TRBD1. Germline CDR1 and CDR2: KGHSH and LQKENI. The CDR3 runs 15 residues. The J segment lost 0 bases and the V segment lost 3 bases, leaving 3 bases of the junction unmatched. The CDR3 region is CASSPATGVNTEAFF. CDR3 bases: TGTGCCAGCTCACCCGCGACAGGGGTGAACACTGAAGCTTTCTTT.

This clonotype has ten or more counts. The rearrangement links TRBV6-4 to TRBJ1-2; TRBD1 is a possible D gene (6 bases). The CDR3 runs 14 residues. V was pared by 3 bases and J by 8 bases, with 16 bases between. The germline V gene has CDR1 MRHNA and CDR2 SNTAGT. Written as DNA, the CDR3 is TGTGCCAGCAGTGAGGAGAGCAGGGGAGGCGGCTACACCTTC. It yields the protein CASSEESRGGGYTF.

This clonotype was observed many times. CDR3: CASSLDYEGHRNGYTF. The CDR3 nucleotides are TGTGCCAGCAGTTTGGACTATGAGGGGCACAGGAATGGCTACACCTTC. The chain joins TRBV28 to TRBJ1-2; maybe TRBD1 (5 bases). Germline V gene lookup returns CDR1 MDHEN and CDR2 SYDVKM. V was shortened by 3 bases and J by 6 bases, with 20 bases between the two germline ends. This CDR3 region has 16 residues.